These T cell receptor beta chains were read from a single sample in a study of PD-L1 blockade in urothelial cancer. The protocol was immunoSEQ multiplex PCR, while the TCRdb copy is restricted to in-frame clones and leaves out a portion. Of nearly 50,000 clones listed, over 75% are singletons. The sample was PBMCs, taken around atezolizumab (anti-PD-L1) treatment. The source of these receptors is a man in his fifties with urothelial cancer. CDR3s include the opening cysteine and the closing phenylalanine or tryptophan. D genes are given only for firm matches.

CDR3aa: CASSFRGRGTDTQYF
v_gene: TRBV11-3
len: 15
d_gene: TRBD1

CDR3aa: CASSYSGDTQYF
v_gene: TRBV6-1
len: 12
d_gene: .

CDR3aa: CASSSNAGYTEAFF
v_gene: TRBV7-8
len: 14
d_gene: .

CDR3aa: CASSPPGGDYGYTF
v_gene: TRBV27
len: 14
d_gene: .

CDR3aa: CASSPSRYNEKLFF
v_gene: TRBV18
len: 14
d_gene: .

CDR3aa: CASSSSFRGNYGYTF
v_gene: TRBV11-2
len: 15
d_gene: .

CDR3aa: CASSQDRWSAGQGSYEQYF
v_gene: TRBV4-1
len: 19
d_gene: TRBD1

CDR3aa: CSVDRDFTDEQFF
v_gene: TRBV29-1
len: 13
d_gene: .

CDR3aa: CASGPGQGIAKNIQYF
v_gene: TRBV12-5
len: 16
d_gene: TRBD1

CDR3aa: CASSEAVRGNQPQHF
v_gene: TRBV6-1
len: 15
d_gene: .

CDR3aa: CASSYDRGAYEQYF
v_gene: TRBV6-5
len: 14
d_gene: TRBD1

CDR3aa: CASNESRDRDSPLHF
v_gene: TRBV10-2
len: 15
d_gene: TRBD1

CDR3aa: CASSPIAGGPLVADTQYF
v_gene: TRBV18
len: 18
d_gene: TRBD2

CDR3aa: CASSNTGGTGELFF
v_gene: TRBV11-3
len: 14
d_gene: TRBD1

CDR3aa: CASSLQGPGETQYF
v_gene: TRBV5-1
len: 14
d_gene: .

CDR3aa: CASSAGFSYGYTF
v_gene: TRBV2
len: 13
d_gene: .

CDR3aa: CASSVGLAGEVFF
v_gene: TRBV2
len: 13
d_gene: TRBD2

CDR3aa: CSVEDHLGAYGYTF
v_gene: TRBV29-1
len: 14
d_gene: .

CDR3aa: CASRALAVNTGELFF
v_gene: TRBV10-2
len: 15
d_gene: TRBD2

CDR3aa: CASSPLTGTDTQYF
v_gene: TRBV27
len: 14
d_gene: .

CDR3aa: CATSRSRLAGGNEQFF
v_gene: TRBV15
len: 16
d_gene: TRBD2

CDR3aa: CASSSRQGPYGYTF
v_gene: TRBV28
len: 14
d_gene: TRBD1

CDR3aa: CASFGRVSTDTQYF
v_gene: TRBV27
len: 14
d_gene: .

CDR3aa: CAWTNGDAYNEQFF
v_gene: TRBV30
len: 14
d_gene: .

CDR3aa: CSALRAEAFF
v_gene: TRBV20-1
len: 10
d_gene: .

CDR3aa: CASSVRRSGGAIGEQFF
v_gene: TRBV2
len: 17
d_gene: TRBD2

CDR3aa: CASGKQGPNTEAFF
v_gene: TRBV6-5
len: 14
d_gene: .

CDR3aa: CASSLRAIGRLSYNEQFF
v_gene: TRBV11-1
len: 18
d_gene: .

CDR3aa: CASSSHITNTEAFF
v_gene: TRBV11-2
len: 14
d_gene: .

CDR3aa: CSVAGNRVEQFF
v_gene: TRBV29-1
len: 12
d_gene: .

CDR3aa: CASSQDFRTSGRGYEQYF
v_gene: TRBV14
len: 18
d_gene: TRBD2

CDR3aa: CASSQGLSETQYF
v_gene: TRBV2
len: 13
d_gene: .

CDR3aa: CALNYFRDREYSNQPQHF
v_gene: TRBV2
len: 18
d_gene: TRBD1

CDR3aa: CASSFLAGYEQYF
v_gene: TRBV28
len: 13
d_gene: TRBD2

CDR3aa: CATSRDRGANTEAFF
v_gene: TRBV15
len: 15
d_gene: .

CDR3aa: CASSSRGQETQYF
v_gene: TRBV13
len: 13
d_gene: .

CDR3aa: CASSTYRGPPLAKNIQYF
v_gene: TRBV25-1
len: 18
d_gene: TRBD1

CDR3aa: CASSPPSGRKGDTQYF
v_gene: TRBV11-2
len: 16
d_gene: TRBD2

CDR3aa: CASSRGGTGYTF
v_gene: TRBV27
len: 12
d_gene: .

CDR3aa: CASSSLAGDQETQYF
v_gene: TRBV5-6
len: 15
d_gene: TRBD2

CDR3aa: CASSQADREGDTQYF
v_gene: TRBV4-3
len: 15
d_gene: .

CDR3aa: CASSEGTSGKKTQYF
v_gene: TRBV10-1
len: 15
d_gene: TRBD2

CDR3aa: CAIGRQGSKIGELFF
v_gene: TRBV19
len: 15
d_gene: .

CDR3aa: CASGPIGLATDTQYF
v_gene: TRBV6-5
len: 15
d_gene: .

CDR3aa: CASSLGTGRHSPLHF
v_gene: TRBV7-9
len: 15
d_gene: TRBD1

CDR3aa: CASGLLGAGGYTF
v_gene: TRBV12-5
len: 13
d_gene: .

CDR3aa: CAWTSGFRDTQYF
v_gene: TRBV30
len: 13
d_gene: TRBD2

CDR3aa: CASSFLSPGNTIYF
v_gene: TRBV7-9
len: 14
d_gene: .

CDR3aa: CASSLLSHTEAFF
v_gene: TRBV5-4
len: 13
d_gene: .

CDR3aa: CASSLDLGSGNQPQHF
v_gene: TRBV5-8
len: 16
d_gene: .

CDR3aa: CASSSLAGHTDTQYF
v_gene: TRBV19
len: 15
d_gene: TRBD2

CDR3aa: CASSQAVTNEQFF
v_gene: TRBV27
len: 13
d_gene: .

CDR3aa: CASSISGGVDTQYF
v_gene: TRBV19
len: 14
d_gene: .

CDR3aa: CASSYFGHGNTIYF
v_gene: TRBV6-5
len: 14
d_gene: .